Sequencing of this TCR beta chain was carried out in a study of patients and donors after allogeneic stem cell transplantation. This clonotype occurred a few times. The V end was cut by 2 bases, the J end by 7 bases, with 12 bases between. The CDR3 runs 13 residues. Germline V gene data show CDR1 as SGHTA and CDR2 as FQGNSA. MiXCR, run by TCRdb on the RT-PCR reads, gives a single entry per CDR3 protein. The sample consists of some 880,000 distinct CDR3 sequences, 15% to 20% of them appearing once. The sequence came from a human donor who was either an allogeneic HSCT recipient or a stem cell or donor lymphocyte infusion donor (not recorded which). It is not recorded whose cells these are; they may come from a transplant donor. The sample consisted of blood, either unsorted or a sorted T cell fraction (not recorded which). The chain joins TRBV7-2 to TRBJ2-7; D gene ambiguous. The CDR3 here is CASSLRPVREQYF. CDR3 sequence (DNA): TGTGCCAGCAGCTTAAGGCCAGTGAGGGAGCAGTACTTC.